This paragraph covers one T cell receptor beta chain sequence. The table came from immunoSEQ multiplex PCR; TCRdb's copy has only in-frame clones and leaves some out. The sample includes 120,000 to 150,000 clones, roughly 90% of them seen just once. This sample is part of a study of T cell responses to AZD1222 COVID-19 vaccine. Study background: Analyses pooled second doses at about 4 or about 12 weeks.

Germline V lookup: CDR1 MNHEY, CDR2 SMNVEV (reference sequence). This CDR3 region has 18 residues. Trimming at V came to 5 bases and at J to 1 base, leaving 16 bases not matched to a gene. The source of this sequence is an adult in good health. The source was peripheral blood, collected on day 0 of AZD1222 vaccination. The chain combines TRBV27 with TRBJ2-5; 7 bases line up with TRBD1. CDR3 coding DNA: TGTGCCAGCAGTCCGAACTCTTTCTGGGGACAGCCCCAAGAGACCCAGTACTTC. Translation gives CASSPNSFWGQPQETQYF.